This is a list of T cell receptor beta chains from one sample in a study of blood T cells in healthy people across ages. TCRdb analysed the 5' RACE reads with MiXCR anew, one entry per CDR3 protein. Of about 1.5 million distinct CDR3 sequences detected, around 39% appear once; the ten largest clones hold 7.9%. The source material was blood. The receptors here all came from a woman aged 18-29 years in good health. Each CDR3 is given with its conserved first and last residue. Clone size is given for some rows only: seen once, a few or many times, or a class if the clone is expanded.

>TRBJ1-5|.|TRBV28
CASSRSGAGGQPQHF
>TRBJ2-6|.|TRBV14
CASSPITGKANVLTF
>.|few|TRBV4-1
CASSQDWYLGEQYF
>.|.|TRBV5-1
CASSQRGASGLTETQYF
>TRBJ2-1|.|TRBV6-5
CASSYFPGSSYNEQFF
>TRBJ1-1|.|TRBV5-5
CASSPWAELSSTEAFF
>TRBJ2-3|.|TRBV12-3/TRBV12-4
CASRFKYGSDTQYF
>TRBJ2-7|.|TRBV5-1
CASSLTLQTYEQYF
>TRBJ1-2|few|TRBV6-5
CASSRERRDYGYTF
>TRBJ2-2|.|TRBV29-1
CSFIPGAGELFF
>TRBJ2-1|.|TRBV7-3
CASSSRTSDDEQFF
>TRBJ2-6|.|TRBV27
CASSKTSASSEANVLTF
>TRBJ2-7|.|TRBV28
CASSVTLDPQEIYEQYF
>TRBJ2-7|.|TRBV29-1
CSVLGGWDEQYF
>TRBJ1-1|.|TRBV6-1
CASSELSGPTNTEAFF
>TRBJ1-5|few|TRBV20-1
CSAGNPNQGAVPQHF
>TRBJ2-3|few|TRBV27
CASSLSWTDTQYF
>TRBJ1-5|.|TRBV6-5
CASSSGTGASNQPQHF
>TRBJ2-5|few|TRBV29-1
CSVEREGGRETQYF
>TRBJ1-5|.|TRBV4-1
CASSPYGASNQPQHF
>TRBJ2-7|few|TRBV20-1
CSASGGNSYEQYF
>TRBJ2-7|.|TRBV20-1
CSATIPGSGSPYEQYF
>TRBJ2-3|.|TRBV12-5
CASGLVYDRATDTQYF
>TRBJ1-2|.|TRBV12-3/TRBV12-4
CASSLPGQVYGYTF
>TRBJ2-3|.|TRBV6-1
CASSLGGGKDTQYF
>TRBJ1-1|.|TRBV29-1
CSVVPGQGVLKAEAFF
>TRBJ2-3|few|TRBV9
CASGASRDTQYF
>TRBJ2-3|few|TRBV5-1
CASSAGLARTDTQYF
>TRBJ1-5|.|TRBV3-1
CASSQDRTGWPQHF
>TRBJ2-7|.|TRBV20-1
CSARASYRVTAEQYF
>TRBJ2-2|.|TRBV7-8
CASSLVPQNTGELFF
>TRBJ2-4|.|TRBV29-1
CSVLTSGQGWPKNIQYF
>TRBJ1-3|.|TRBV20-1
CSARDPGVPVNTIYF
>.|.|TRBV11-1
CASSWTRDSYEQYF
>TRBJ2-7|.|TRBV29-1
CSGGQGLSYEQYF
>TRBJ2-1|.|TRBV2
CASPTGGAYNEQFF
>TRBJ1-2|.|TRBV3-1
CASGQDHEGGHTF
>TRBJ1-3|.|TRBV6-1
CASSESGSTIYF
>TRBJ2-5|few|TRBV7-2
CASSPTAVVWETQYF
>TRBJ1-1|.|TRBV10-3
CAISGGQGDTEAFF